This entry concerns a single TCR beta chain. Its target is unknown. Profiled with immunoSEQ multiplex PCR; TCRdb holds only in-frame clones, not every one. The sample carries 89,000 or so clones, around 80% recorded once. This sample was taken from a study of lymphopenia after photon versus proton radiotherapy. Whole-study findings and limits: Under photons, naive T cells and diversity fell while effector/memory populations rose. A bigger post-nadir fall in TCR diversity correlated inversely with survival time in deceased patients. Oligoclonal CD8+ Temra expansion after nadir drove photon patients' diversity drop.

The source was peripheral blood, collected from a patient treated with proton-based radiotherapy. The sequence was obtained from a man between 60 and 75 years old with pancreatic cancer.

The CDR3 DNA is TGTGCCAGCTCACCTACTCGACAGGGGTTGGTAGGTACGCAGTATTTT. It specifies CASSPTRQGLVGTQYF. J is TRBJ2-3 and V is TRBV18; TRBD1 agrees at 8 bases. Germline lookup yields CDR1 KGHSH and CDR2 LQKENI. The CDR3 is 16 residues long. V lost 3 bases and J lost 8; bases outside the gene matches: 13.